This entry features one TCR beta chain sequence. These data belong to a study of OX40 agonist ivuxolimab in advanced cancers. Study summary: Patients were dosed intravenously with ivuxolimab at 0.01 to 10 mg/kg every 2 weeks.

CDR3 length equals 14 residues. CDR1 and CDR2 from the germline V gene are SGHRS and YFSETQ. Trimming stripped 4 bases from V and 2 bases from J, with 13 bases between. TCRdb's table, derived via immunoSEQ multiplex PCR, lists solely in-frame clones and lacks some. The table lists tens of thousands of clones, more than 75% of them singletons. The sample here was CD4+ or CD8+ T cells sorted from blood, taken in a trial of the OX40 agonist ivuxolimab. V and J are TRBV5-1 and TRBJ2-7; D might be TRBD1 (6 bases). The receptor was isolated from an adult with an advanced solid tumor such as melanoma, head and neck, liver or kidney cancer. The CDR3 loop reads CASSLDSQPYEQYF. In DNA form, the CDR3 reads TGCGCCAGCAGCCTGGACAGCCAACCCTACGAGCAGTACTTC.